The clone carrying this TCR beta chain has at least ten counts. Antigen unknown. Germline V lookup: CDR1 SGHAT, CDR2 FQNNGV. V lost 1 base and J 5 bases, leaving 14 bases between the germline ends. The CDR3 totals 15 residues. Amplification targeted TCR beta CDR3 regions from RNA transcripts. First-round RT-PCR of the TCR CDR3 relied on the HTBI primer set. MiXCR was run by TCRdb on the multiplex PCR reads, yielding one entry per CDR3 protein. The sample holds about 350,000 distinct CDR3 sequences, roughly 18% seen once. The sample originates from a study of T cells in Graves' hyperthyroidism and ophthalmopathy. Study-wide results and limits: The model predicted ophthalmopathy a median approximately 6.3 months before onset.

Patients were excluded because of uncontrolled infection, other autoimmune disease, pregnancy or lactation. The sample was blood. This receptor was obtained from a woman between 35 and 50 years old with Graves' ophthalmopathy. The chain combines TRBV11-2 with TRBJ1-2; no reliable D call. The CDR3 DNA is TGTGCCAGCAGCTTAGGGGTATTGGACTTATATGGCTACACCTTC. Translated, it gives CASSLGVLDLYGYTF.